The 2 T cell receptor beta chains below come from one sample, sequenced in a study of neurological immune-mediated disorders (dated by TCRdb to between 2018 and 2021). Libraries were built with 5' RACE. The listed sequencing device is Illumina HiSeq 2500. The public reads were quality trimmed at Q25 with fastp and then assembled into clones with MiXCR by TCRdb, keeping productive beta chains. Rows are combined by CDR3 protein, so each entry shows the most common genes and DNA. Recorded for this sample are approximately 36,000 distinct CDR3 sequences; approximately 3% of them occurred a single time. In total, the top ten clones hold around 7.7% of the sample. The time point tag for this specimen amounts to: longitudinal time-point 1 (baseline). Sequenced: PBMCs. The receptors originated from an older woman with multiple sclerosis.

Comment on this clonotype: At one end the junction does not follow the germline gene, possibly because of a read error. This chain uses TRBV3-1 with TRBJ2-3; D gene uncertain. The germline V gene encodes CDR1 LGHDT and CDR2 YNNKEL (reference sequence). The CDR3 consists of 12 residues. This CDR3 reads CDSSTSGDTQYF. The DNA of the CDR3 is TGTGACAGCAGCACTTCCGGCGATACGCAGTATTTT.

This clonotype was recorded at least ten times. The genes are TRBV15 and TRBJ2-1; either TRBD1 or TRBD2 may fit D (6 bases each). Trimming pared 0 bases from V and 4 bases from J, leaving 16 bases between. CDR1 is LNHNV and CDR2 is YYDKDF in the germline V gene (reference sequence). CDR3 length: 17 residues. The CDR3 DNA reads TGTGCCACCAGCAGAGATTTTTCGTCGGGGGCTTACAATGAGCAGTTCTTC. The encoded protein is CATSRDFSSGAYNEQFF.